The clone carrying this TCR beta chain was counted many times. V gave up 4 bases and J gave up 1 base, with 5 bases separating them. The CDR3 runs 12 residues. The germline CDR1 and CDR2 sequences are SGHNT and YYREEE (reference sequence). This record belongs to a study of blood T cell repertoires in COVID-19. TCRdb keeps only in-frame clones here, not all; method: immunoSEQ multiplex PCR. This table has about 140,000 clones, roughly 85% appearing once. The chain employs TRBV5-4 and TRBJ1-2; no clear D gene. Sequenced sample: peripheral blood. The origin of this receptor is a man aged 50-59 years with acute or convalescent COVID-19. CDR3 nucleotides: TGTGCCAGCAGCGCTAATAACTATGGCTACACCTTC. This encodes CASSANNYGYTF.